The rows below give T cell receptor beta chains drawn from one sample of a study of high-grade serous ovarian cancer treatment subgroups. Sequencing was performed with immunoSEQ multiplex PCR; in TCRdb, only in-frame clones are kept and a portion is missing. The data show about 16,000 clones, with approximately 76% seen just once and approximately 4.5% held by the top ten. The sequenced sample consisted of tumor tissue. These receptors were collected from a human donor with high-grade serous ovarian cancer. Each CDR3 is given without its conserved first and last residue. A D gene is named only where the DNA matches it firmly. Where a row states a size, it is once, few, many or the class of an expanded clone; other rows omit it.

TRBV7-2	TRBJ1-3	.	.	ASSYTQGRGNTIY
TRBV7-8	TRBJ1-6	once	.	ASSLLGGGGLDNSPLH
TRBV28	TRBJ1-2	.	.	ASSLNQGYGYT
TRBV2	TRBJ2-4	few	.	ASHREEDIQY
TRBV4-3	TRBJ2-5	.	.	ASSSTGRIGETQY
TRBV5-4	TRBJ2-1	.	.	ASSSPRGGNEQF
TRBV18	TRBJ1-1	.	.	ASSREGADTEAF
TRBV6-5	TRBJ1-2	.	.	ASSNAGGYT
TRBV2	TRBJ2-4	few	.	ASSDRIQY
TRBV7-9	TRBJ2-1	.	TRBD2	ASSPLSGGRSEQF
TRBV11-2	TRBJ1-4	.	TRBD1	ASSSQGAREKLF
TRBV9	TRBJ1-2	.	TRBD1	ASWGTGGNYGYT
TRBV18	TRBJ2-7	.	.	ASSPSGTAAFEQY
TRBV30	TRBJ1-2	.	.	AGQIWADEGNYGYT